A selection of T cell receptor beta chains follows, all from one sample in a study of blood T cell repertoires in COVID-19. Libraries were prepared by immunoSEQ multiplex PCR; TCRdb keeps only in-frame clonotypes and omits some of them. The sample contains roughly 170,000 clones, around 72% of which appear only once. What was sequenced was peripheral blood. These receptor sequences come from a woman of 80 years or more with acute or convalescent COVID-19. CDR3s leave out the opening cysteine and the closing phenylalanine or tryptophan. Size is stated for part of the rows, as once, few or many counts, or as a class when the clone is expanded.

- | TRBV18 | ASSPPTGGRSDTQY
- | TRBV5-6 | ASSLGQTGNTIY
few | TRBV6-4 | ASSGIAGSSYNEQF
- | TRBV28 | ASSLARDGNQPQH
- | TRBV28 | ASKPSTDRNEKLF
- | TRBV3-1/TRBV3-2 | ASSDLAGGGETQY
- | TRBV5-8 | ASSLGLAPGDFQPQH
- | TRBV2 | ACQGQGNTGELF
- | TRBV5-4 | ASSFGAGTRFTPGHGYT
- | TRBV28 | ASSSQGASNQPQH
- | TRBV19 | ASSISRVGNSPLH
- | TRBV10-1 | ASSERGDSPLH